The 29 T cell receptor beta chains reported below all come from one sample, sequenced in a study of control samples from healthy donors and cancer patients. Clones were read by immunoSEQ multiplex PCR, and TCRdb kept only the in-frame ones, dropping some. The table has under 150,000 clones, roughly 90% seen once. The sequenced sample consisted of blood. Receptors were obtained from a man in his thirties or forties in good health.

There are a few counts of this clone. The chain is built from TRBV13 and TRBJ1-3, with unresolved D. The CDR3 has 16 amino acids. In germline, CDR1 is PRHDT, CDR2 FYEKMQ (reference sequence). The germline V and J ends were trimmed by 5 bases and 3 bases, with 17 bases remaining between them. CDR3 in amino acids: CASSPPGKGYGNTIYF. The CDR3 DNA reads as TGTGCCAGCAGCCCCCCGGGTAAAGGTTATGGAAACACCATATATTTT.

V and J are TRBV29-1 and TRBJ1-2; 9 bases map to TRBD1. V lost 7 bases and J lost 4; bases outside the gene matches: 7. The CDR3 extends over 13 amino acids. Germline V CDR1 and CDR2: SQVTM, ANQGSEA. The chain's CDR3 is CSASLGQGYGYTF. The CDR3 region has the DNA TGCAGCGCATCGTTGGGACAGGGCTATGGCTACACCTTC.

As concerns this clone: Sequence at one end of the junction differs from germline and may be a read error. V usage is TRBV7-7 and J usage is TRBJ2-7, with 7 bases lining up with TRBD2. This CDR3 has 14 residues. Germline V gene sequence: CDR1 SSHAT, CDR2 FNYEAQ (reference sequence). For the CDR3, the DNA is TGTGCTAGCAGCCTAGCGGAAGGGTCCTACGAGCAGTACTTC. Amino acid sequence: CASSLAEGSYEQYF.

The chain links TRBV7-3 to TRBJ1-1; D is perhaps TRBD1 (5 bases). CDR1 and CDR2 (germline): SGHTA, FQGTGA. The CDR3 length is 13 residues. The germline V and J ends were trimmed by 5 bases and 2 bases, with 9 bases remaining between them. CDR3 sequence reads: CASSAQGNTEAFF. CDR3 in DNA: TGTGCCAGCAGCGCTCAGGGAAACACTGAAGCTTTCTTT.

The gene calls are TRBV7-9 and TRBJ1-1; no reliable D call. The CDR3 is 16 residues long. The germline CDR1 and CDR2 sequences are SEHNR and FQNEAQ (reference sequence). V was cut by 4 bases and J by 3 bases, with 18 bases left in between. CDR3 bases: TGTGCCAGCAGCTCGGGGTCTTGGGGTCAGGACACTGAAGCTTTCTTT. It encodes CASSSGSWGQDTEAFF.

The rearrangement joins TRBV30 to TRBJ1-2; 8 bases are a match to TRBD1. This CDR3 region has 13 residues. Per the germline V gene, CDR1 is GTSNPN and CDR2 is SVGIG (reference sequence). Trimming took 4 bases from V and 5 from J; bases not matched to a gene: 6. CDR3 amino acids: CAWNRDRPYGYTF. CDR3 sequence (DNA): TGTGCCTGGAACCGGGACAGGCCTTATGGCTACACCTTC.

This rearrangement joins TRBV19 to TRBJ2-5, with D possibly matching TRBD1 (5 bases). Germline V CDR1 and CDR2: LNHDA, SQIVND (reference sequence). The V end was cut by 1 base, the J end by 5 bases, with 11 bases between. The CDR3 runs 14 residues. CDR3 coding DNA: TGTGCCAGTAGTATAGGTCAGGGATGGGAGACCCAGTACTTC. Amino acid sequence: CASSIGQGWETQYF. Full variable domain (remainder filled in from reference TRBV19 and TRBJ2-5): DGGITQSPKYLFRKEGQNVTLSCEQNLNHDAMYWYRQDPGQGLRLIYYSQIVNDFQKGDIAEGYSVSREKKESFPLTVTSAQKNPTAFYLCASSIGQGWETQYFGPGTRLLVL.

The chain carries TRBV9 and TRBJ2-4; possibly TRBD2 for D (6 bases). Germline assignment: CDR1 SGDLS and CDR2 YYNGEE. Deletions cut 0 bases from V and 0 bases from J, with 13 bases between. CDR3 length equals 17 residues. This CDR3 is CASSVGDLNLAKNIQYF. The CDR3 nucleotides are TGTGCCAGCAGCGTAGGGGACTTGAATTTAGCCAAAAACATTCAGTACTTC.

This clone came up a few times. The chain joins TRBV2 to TRBJ2-7; TRBD2 matches 8 bases. V lost 6 bases and J lost 4; bases outside the gene matches: 5. The CDR3 consists of 13 residues. Looked up from germline, CDR1 is SNHLY and CDR2 is FYNNEI. The CDR3 region is CASSPGLDYEQYF. The CDR3 nucleotides are TGTGCCAGCAGCCCGGGACTAGATTACGAGCAGTACTTC.

V is TRBV6-1 and J is TRBJ2-1; D is unclear. The V end lost 1 base, the J end lost 1 base, and 8 bases lay between the germline ends. The CDR3 sequence is 15 residues long. Germline V CDR1 and CDR2: MNHNS, SASEGT. The CDR3 DNA sequence: TGTGCCAGCAGTGAAGTTGGGGAATCCTACAATGAGCAGTTCTTC. This gives the protein CASSEVGESYNEQFF.

The V gene is TRBV2, the J gene TRBJ2-3; 10 bases are a match to TRBD2. V dropped 4 bases and J dropped 4; count of bases not matched to a gene: 5. The CDR3 sequence is 15 residues long. CDR1 and CDR2 (germline): SNHLY, FYNNEI. Written as DNA, the CDR3 is TGTGCCAGCAGTGTAGGACTAGCGGAGGCAGATACGCAGTATTTT. Translating it yields CASSVGLAEADTQYF.

J is TRBJ1-1 and V is TRBV18, with D possibly being TRBD1 (5 bases). This CDR3 region has 14 residues. CDR1 KGHSH and CDR2 LQKENI come from the germline V gene. V was cut by 0 bases and J by 8 bases, with 13 bases left in between. The CDR3 reads CASSPPVGRLEAFF. Written as DNA, the CDR3 is TGTGCCAGCTCACCACCGGTGGGACGGTTGGAAGCTTTCTTT.

The chain couples TRBV27 to TRBJ1-2; 7 positions match TRBD1. The germline CDR1 and CDR2 sequences are MNHEY and SMNVEV (reference sequence). The ends lost 3 bases at V and 2 bases at J; junction bases unmatched: 15. The CDR3 totals 18 residues. Written as DNA, the CDR3 is TGTGCCAGCAGTTTGAGGGCACCGGGACAGATTATCAACTATGGCTACACCTTC. The encoded protein is CASSLRAPGQIINYGYTF.

The rearrangement uses TRBV2 and TRBJ1-1; D is perhaps TRBD1 (6 bases). Per germline, CDR1 SNHLY and CDR2 FYNNEI. The V and J ends lost 6 bases and 2 bases respectively, with 13 bases between them. This CDR3 has 14 amino acids. The CDR3 region has the DNA TGTGCCAGCAGGGGGGGGGCAGAAAACACTGAAGCTTTCTTT. As protein: CASRGGAENTEAFF. Based on the CDR3 plus reference TRBV2 and TRBJ1-1, the full variable domain is EPEVTQTPSHQVTQMGQEVILRCVPISNHLYFYWYRQILGQKVEFLVSFYNNEISEKSEIFDDQFSVERPDGSNFTLKIRSTKLEDSAMYFCASRGGAENTEAFFGQGTRLTVV.

The chain uses TRBV25-1 and TRBJ2-1; 8 bases map to TRBD1. Unmatched junction bases numbered 2, after V lost 1 base and J lost 0 bases. Germline assignment: CDR1 MGHDK and CDR2 SYGVNS. This CDR3 region has 16 residues. The CDR3 nucleotides read TGTGCCAGCAGTGAATCAGGGGGCGCCTCCTACAATGAGCAGTTCTTC. As protein: CASSESGGASYNEQFF. Supplemented by reference TRBV25-1 and TRBJ2-1, the full variable domain reads EADIYQTPRYLVIGTGKKITLECSQTMGHDKMYWYQQDPGMELHLIHYSYGVNSTEKGDLSSESTVSRIRTEHFPLTLESARPSHTSQYLCASSESGGASYNEQFFGPGTRLTVL.

The chain joins TRBV6-2 or TRBV6-3 to TRBJ2-2; 10 nucleotides agree with TRBD2. CDR1 is MNHEY and CDR2 is SVGEGT in the germline V gene. With 5 bases clipped from V and 4 bases from J, the junction kept 1 base outside the gene matches. This CDR3 is built from 14 residues. CDR3 in DNA: TGTGCCAGCAGTAGCGGGAGGGCCACCGGGGAGCTGTTTTTT. This encodes CASSSGRATGELFF.

This clone showed up just a few times. The V gene is TRBV28, the J gene TRBJ2-3; D gene ambiguous. V was pared by 9 bases and J by 1 base, with 14 bases between. CDR3 length equals 14 residues. CDR1 MDHEN and CDR2 SYDVKM come from the germline V gene. The CDR3 loop is CASTPDGGTDTQYF. The CDR3 DNA follows: TGTGCCAGTACGCCCGATGGGGGCACAGATACGCAGTATTTT.

This rearrangement joins TRBV24-1 to TRBJ2-1; 11 bases match TRBD1. V gave up 3 bases and J gave up 8 bases; unmatched junction bases: 8. Germline V lookup: CDR1 KGHDR, CDR2 SFDVKD. The CDR3 runs 16 residues. CDR3 sequence: CATSDPGQGAPYEQFF. The DNA for the CDR3 is TGTGCCACCAGTGATCCCGGACAGGGGGCCCCTTATGAGCAGTTCTTC.

V gene TRBV7-8 combines with J gene TRBJ1-1; D is undetermined. Germline V gene data show CDR1 as SGHVS and CDR2 as FQNEAQ. Trimming shortened V by 3 bases and J by 6 bases, and 8 bases separated the two germline ends. CDR3 size: 12 residues. CDR3 loop: CASSFGGAEAFF. For the CDR3, the DNA is TGTGCCAGCAGCTTTGGCGGGGCTGAAGCTTTCTTT.

The J gene is TRBJ1-3, the V gene TRBV6-5; D uncertain. Trimming cost V 2 bases and J 4 bases, with 6 bases left between them. From germline, CDR1 is MNHEY and CDR2 SVGAGI. The CDR3 is 13 residues long. CDR3 in DNA: TGTGCCAGCAGTTACGATGAGGGAAACACCATATATTTT. It translates to CASSYDEGNTIYF.

This sequence joins TRBV19 and TRBJ1-2, with D uncertain. V lost 0 bases, J lost 0 bases, and 11 bases lay in between. From germline, CDR1 is LNHDA and CDR2 SQIVND (reference sequence). This CDR3 is 16 amino acids long. CDR3 residues: CASSIDLGLANYGYTF. The CDR3 coding sequence is TGTGCCAGTAGTATAGACCTCGGGTTAGCTAACTATGGCTACACCTTC.

This chain uses TRBV6-1 with TRBJ1-4; 7 bases map to TRBD1. The V gene end was trimmed by 1 base and the J gene end by 7 bases; junction bases not matched to a gene: 6. CDR1 is MNHNS, CDR2 SASEGT, per germline. The CDR3 has 15 amino acids. CDR3 bases: TGTGCCAGCAGTGAAGAGGAGGGGGCGAGTGAAAAACTGTTTTTT. Protein sequence: CASSEEEGASEKLFF.

The gene calls are TRBV6-5 and TRBJ1-6, with 9 bases lining up with TRBD1. The CDR3 length is 15 residues. CDR1 is MNHEY and CDR2 is SVGAGI in the germline V gene. Trimming at V came to 5 bases and at J to 10 bases, leaving 9 bases not matched to a gene. The CDR3: CASSPLGTGNSPLHF. The CDR3 DNA follows: TGTGCCAGCAGTCCTCTAGGGACAGGGAACTCACCCCTCCACTTT.

The CDR3 DNA reads TGCGCCAGCAGGCGACTAGCGGGACGGGAGACCCAGTACTTC. This translates into CASRRLAGRETQYF. This chain connects TRBV5-1 to TRBJ2-5; 11 bases are shared with TRBD2. Germline loops: CDR1 SGHRS, CDR2 YFSETQ. The CDR3 is 14 amino acids. With V trimmed by 5 bases and J by 5 bases, 5 bases remained unmatched.

Written as DNA, the CDR3 is TGTGCCAGCAGTGAAAGGTTTCCCTCCGGGACAGACTATGGCTACACCTTC. Its protein product is CASSERFPSGTDYGYTF. This chain links TRBV25-1 with TRBJ1-2, with 7 positions matching TRBD1. V lost 2 bases, J lost 3 bases, and 12 bases stayed unmatched. This CDR3 spans 17 amino acids. Germline values: CDR1 MGHDK, CDR2 SYGVNS.

The chain has TRBV4-2 and TRBJ2-2; D tentatively fits TRBD1 or TRBD2 (5 bases each). V was trimmed by 0 bases and J by 4 bases, leaving 9 bases between them. The CDR3 sequence is 15 residues long. From germline, CDR1 is LGHNA and CDR2 YNFKEQ. In DNA, the CDR3 is TGTGCCAGCAGCCAAGACCAGGGAGTCACCGGGGAGCTGTTTTTT. Translating it yields CASSQDQGVTGELFF.

The table lists this clone with a count of one. This chain links TRBV29-1 with TRBJ2-7, with TRBD2 matching over 11 bases. There are 13 residues in the CDR3. With 6 bases clipped from V and 2 bases from J, the junction kept 3 bases outside the gene matches. The V gene's germline CDR1 is SQVTM and CDR2 ANQGSEA. The CDR3: CSVLAGGPYEQYF. For the CDR3, the DNA is TGCAGCGTGCTAGCGGGAGGCCCCTACGAGCAGTACTTC.

The V gene is TRBV11-3, the J gene TRBJ2-1; D possibly corresponds to TRBD2 (5 bases). There are 15 residues in the CDR3. In germline, CDR1 is SGHNT, CDR2 YENEEA. V shed 6 bases and J shed 6 bases, with 18 bases lying between them. The CDR3 loop is CASSPSPVSSNEQFF. The CDR3, as DNA: TGTGCCAGCAGTCCTAGCCCCGTGAGTAGCAATGAGCAGTTCTTC.

This clone was counted a single time. V is TRBV27 and J is TRBJ1-2, with unresolved D. Germline CDR1 is MNHEY and CDR2 is SMNVEV (reference sequence). The CDR3 spans 14 residues. V was cut by 3 bases and J by 5 bases, with 13 bases left in between. The CDR3 here is CASSFARSFYGYTF. The CDR3, as DNA: TGTGCCAGCAGTTTCGCCAGGAGCTTTTATGGCTACACCTTC.